This note documents a single T cell receptor (beta chain) sequence. The antigen remains undetermined. These data belong to a study of CD4 T cells in relation to SARS-CoV-2 and coronaviruses. Study background: The restricting HLA molecule for shared crossreactive spike epitopes was mapped.

CD4+ T cells from unexposed donors were obtained before the COVID-19 pandemic (2011-2018). CDR3 size: 14 residues. The table came from immunoSEQ multiplex PCR; TCRdb's copy has only in-frame clones and leaves some out. The sample includes around 69,000 clones, roughly 93% seen only once; the top ten take roughly 0.14%. Study-wide results and limits: About 65% of donors had memory CD4+ clonotypes crossrecognizing SARS-CoV-2 and common cold coronavirus spike. This crossreactivity analysis covered spike protein alone, no other viral proteins. Compared with monoreactive clones, crossreactive clones showed significantly weaker SARS-CoV-2 expansion.

The specimen was naive CD4+ T cells from PBMCs. Subset meaning: naive CD4+ T cells isolated by negative enrichment. The sequence was collected from a human donor in good health. V gene TRBV21-1 combines with J gene TRBJ2-1; the D call of TRBD2 is as the table states it, not checked on the DNA. TRBV21-1 is an annotated pseudogene. This chain's CDR3 is CASSKVGSFNEQFF. The CDR3 DNA is TGTGCCAGCAGCAAAGTCGGGAGTTTTAATGAGCAGTTCTTC.